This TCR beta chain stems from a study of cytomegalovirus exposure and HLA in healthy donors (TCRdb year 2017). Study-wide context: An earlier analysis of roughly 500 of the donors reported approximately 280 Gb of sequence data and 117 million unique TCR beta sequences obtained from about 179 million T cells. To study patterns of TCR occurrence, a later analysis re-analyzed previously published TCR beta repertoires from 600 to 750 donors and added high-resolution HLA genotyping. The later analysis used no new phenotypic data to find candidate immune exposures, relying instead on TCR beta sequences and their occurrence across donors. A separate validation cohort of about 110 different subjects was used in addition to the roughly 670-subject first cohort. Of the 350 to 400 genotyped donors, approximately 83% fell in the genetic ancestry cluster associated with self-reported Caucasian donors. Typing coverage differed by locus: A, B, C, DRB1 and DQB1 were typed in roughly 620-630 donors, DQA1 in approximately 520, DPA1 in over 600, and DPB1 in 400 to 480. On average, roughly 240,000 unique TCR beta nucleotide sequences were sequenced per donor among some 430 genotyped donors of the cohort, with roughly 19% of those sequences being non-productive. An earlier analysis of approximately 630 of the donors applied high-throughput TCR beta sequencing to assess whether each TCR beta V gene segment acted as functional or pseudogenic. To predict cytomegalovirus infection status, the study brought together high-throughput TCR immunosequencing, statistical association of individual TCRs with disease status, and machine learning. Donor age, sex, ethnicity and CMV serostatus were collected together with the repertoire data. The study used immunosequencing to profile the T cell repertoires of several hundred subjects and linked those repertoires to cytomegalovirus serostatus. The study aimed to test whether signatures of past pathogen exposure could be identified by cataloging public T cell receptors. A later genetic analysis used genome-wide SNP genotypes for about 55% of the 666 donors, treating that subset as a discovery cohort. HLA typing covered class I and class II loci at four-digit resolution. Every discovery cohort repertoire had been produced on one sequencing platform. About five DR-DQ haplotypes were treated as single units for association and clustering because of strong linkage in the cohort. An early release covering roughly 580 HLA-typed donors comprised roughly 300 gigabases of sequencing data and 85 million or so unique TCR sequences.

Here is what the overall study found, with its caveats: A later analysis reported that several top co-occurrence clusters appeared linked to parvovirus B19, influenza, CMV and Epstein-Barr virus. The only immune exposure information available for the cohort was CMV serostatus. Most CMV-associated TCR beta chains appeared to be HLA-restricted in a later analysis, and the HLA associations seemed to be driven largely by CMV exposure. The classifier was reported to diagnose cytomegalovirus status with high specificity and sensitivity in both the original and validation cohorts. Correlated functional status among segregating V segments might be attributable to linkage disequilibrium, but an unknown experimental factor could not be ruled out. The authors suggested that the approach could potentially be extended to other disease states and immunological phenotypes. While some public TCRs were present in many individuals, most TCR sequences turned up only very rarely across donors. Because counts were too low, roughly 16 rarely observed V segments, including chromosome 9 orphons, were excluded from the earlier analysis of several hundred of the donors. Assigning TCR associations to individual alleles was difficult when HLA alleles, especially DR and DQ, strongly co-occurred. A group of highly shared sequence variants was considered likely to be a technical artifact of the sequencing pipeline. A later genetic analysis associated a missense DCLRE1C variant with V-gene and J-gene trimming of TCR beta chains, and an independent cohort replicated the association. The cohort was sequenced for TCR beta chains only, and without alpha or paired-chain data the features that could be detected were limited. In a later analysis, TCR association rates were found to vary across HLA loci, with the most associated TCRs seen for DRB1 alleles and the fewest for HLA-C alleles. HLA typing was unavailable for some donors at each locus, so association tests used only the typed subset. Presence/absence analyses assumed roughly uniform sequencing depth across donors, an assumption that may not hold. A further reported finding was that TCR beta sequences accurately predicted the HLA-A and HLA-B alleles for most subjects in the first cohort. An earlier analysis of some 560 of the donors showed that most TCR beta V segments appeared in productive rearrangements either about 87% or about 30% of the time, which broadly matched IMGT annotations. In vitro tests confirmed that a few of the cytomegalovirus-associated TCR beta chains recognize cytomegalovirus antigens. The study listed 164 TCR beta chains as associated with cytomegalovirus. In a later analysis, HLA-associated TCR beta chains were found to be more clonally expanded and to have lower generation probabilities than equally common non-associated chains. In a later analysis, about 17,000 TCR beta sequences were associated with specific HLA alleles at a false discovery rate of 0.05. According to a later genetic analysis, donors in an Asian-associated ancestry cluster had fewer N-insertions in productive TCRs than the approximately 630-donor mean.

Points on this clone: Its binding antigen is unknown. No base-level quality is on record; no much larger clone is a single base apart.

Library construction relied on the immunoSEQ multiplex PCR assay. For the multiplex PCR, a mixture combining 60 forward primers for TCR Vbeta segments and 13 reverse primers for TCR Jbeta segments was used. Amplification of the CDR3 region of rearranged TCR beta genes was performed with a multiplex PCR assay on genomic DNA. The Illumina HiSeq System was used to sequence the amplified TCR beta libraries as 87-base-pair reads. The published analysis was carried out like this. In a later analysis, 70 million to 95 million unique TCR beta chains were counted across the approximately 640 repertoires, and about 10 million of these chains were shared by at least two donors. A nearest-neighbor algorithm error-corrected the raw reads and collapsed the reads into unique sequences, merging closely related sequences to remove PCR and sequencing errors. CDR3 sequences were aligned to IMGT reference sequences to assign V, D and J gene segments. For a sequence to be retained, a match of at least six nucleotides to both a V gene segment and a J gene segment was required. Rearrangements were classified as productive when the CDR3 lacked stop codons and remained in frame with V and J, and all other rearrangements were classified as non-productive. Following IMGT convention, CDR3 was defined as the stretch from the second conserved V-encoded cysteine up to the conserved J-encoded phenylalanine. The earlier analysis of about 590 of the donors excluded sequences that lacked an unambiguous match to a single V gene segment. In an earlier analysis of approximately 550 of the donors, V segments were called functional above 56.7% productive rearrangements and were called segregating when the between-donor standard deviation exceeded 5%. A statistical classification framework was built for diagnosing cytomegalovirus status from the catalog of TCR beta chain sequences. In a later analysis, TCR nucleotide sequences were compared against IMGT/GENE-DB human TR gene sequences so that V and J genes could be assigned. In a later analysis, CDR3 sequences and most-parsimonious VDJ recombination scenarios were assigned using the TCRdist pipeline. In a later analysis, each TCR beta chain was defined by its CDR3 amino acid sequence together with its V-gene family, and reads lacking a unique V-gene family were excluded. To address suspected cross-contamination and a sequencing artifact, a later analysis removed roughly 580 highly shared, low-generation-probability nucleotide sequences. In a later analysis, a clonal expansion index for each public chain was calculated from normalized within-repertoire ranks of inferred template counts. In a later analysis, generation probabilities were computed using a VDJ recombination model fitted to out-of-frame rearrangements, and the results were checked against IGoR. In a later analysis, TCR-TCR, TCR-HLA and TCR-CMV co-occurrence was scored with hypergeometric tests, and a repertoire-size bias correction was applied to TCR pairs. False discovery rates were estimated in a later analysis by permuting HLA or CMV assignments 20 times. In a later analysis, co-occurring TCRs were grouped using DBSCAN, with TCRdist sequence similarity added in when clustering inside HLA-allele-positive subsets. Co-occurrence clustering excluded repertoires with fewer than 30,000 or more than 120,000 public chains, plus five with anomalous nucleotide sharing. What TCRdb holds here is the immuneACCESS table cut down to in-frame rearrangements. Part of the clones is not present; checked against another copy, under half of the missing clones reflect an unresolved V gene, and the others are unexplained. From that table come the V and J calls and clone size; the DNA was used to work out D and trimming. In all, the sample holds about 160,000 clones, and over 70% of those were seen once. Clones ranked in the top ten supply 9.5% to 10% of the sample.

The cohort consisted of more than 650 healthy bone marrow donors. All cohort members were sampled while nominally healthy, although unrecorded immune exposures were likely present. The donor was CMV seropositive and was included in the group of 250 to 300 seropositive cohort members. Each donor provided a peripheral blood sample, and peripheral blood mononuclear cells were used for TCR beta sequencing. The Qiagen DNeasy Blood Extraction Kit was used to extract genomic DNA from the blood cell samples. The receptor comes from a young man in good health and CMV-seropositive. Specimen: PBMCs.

The nucleotide sequence is given as TGCAGCGTGGCTGGGACAGCTACTAACTATGGCTACACCTTC. This yields the protein CSVAGTATNYGYTF. This chain joins TRBV29-1 to TRBJ1-2; 7 bases in the junction line up with TRBD1. Trimming removed 6 bases from V and 0 bases from J; the gene matches leave 7 bases unexplained. The germline V gene yields SQVTM for CDR1 and ANQGSEA for CDR2. The CDR3 goes from the cysteine to the phenylalanine over 14 residues. Only the CDR3 DNA is retained, 42 bases long and in frame from the first base.